This T cell receptor beta chain emerged from a study of blood T cells in healthy people across ages. Study-level points and caveats: TCR beta diversity, measured per million T cells, fell in a roughly linear way with age. A strong correlation was found between TCR beta diversity and the percentage of naive T cells. Total diversity from one million sequenced T cells was likely underestimated.

There are 12 residues in the CDR3. Germline CDR1 LGHDT, CDR2 YNNKEL (reference sequence). Remarks on this clonotype: No antigen is known for it. The germline gene is not matched at one end of the junction; a read error may be the cause.

A sample-barcoded 5' primer and a J-beta primer mix were used in a second PCR of roughly 7 to 11 cycles. The template-switch adaptor was a 5' adaptor with 12 random nucleotides. It tagged each cDNA molecule. TCRdb redid the calling of the 5' RACE reads with MiXCR, one entry per CDR3 protein. The sample has 700,000 or so distinct CDR3 sequences, about a fifth seen once; the top ten hold approximately 20%. V usage is TRBV3-1 and J usage is TRBJ1-2; D unclear. The clonotype originates from a man in his 70s in good health. Sequencing input: blood. The CDR3, as DNA: TGTGCCAGCAGCCACGATCTTGGCGGCTACACCTTT. Its protein is CASSHDLGGYTF.